These 27 T cell receptor beta chains came from one sample sequenced in a study of blood T cell repertoires in COVID-19 (dated by TCRdb to about 2020). Receptor libraries were prepared by the immunoSEQ multiplex PCR assay. This immuneACCESS table, as held by TCRdb, lists in-frame sequences with V and J called but not all clones. Of the missing ones, under half trace to an unresolved V gene in checked studies; the others have no known cause. This sample comprises about 310,000 clones, roughly 87% of them detected only once. 1% of the sample rests with the top ten. The specimen sequenced was peripheral blood. The receptors come from a man aged 50 to 60 with active or convalescent COVID-19.

CDR3 region: CASSLVARNTEAFF. The DNA for the CDR3 is TGTGCCAGCAGCTTGGTCGCCAGGAACACTGAAGCTTTCTTT. V and J are TRBV5-6 and TRBJ1-1, with D hard to call. Germline loops: CDR1 SGHDT, CDR2 YYEEEE. The CDR3 covers 14 residues. The V and J ends lost 0 bases and 1 base respectively, with 7 bases between them. Looking up the rest from reference TRBV5-6 and TRBJ1-1 gives the full variable domain: DAGVTQSPTHLIKTRGQQVTLRCSPKSGHDTVSWYQQALGQGPQFIFQYYEEEERQRGNFPDRFSGHQFPNYSSELNVNALLLGDSALYLCASSLVARNTEAFFGQGTRLTVV.

The chain carries TRBV5-6 and TRBJ1-2; 8 bases are shared with TRBD1. CDR3 length equals 13 residues. Germline trimming cut 6 bases from V and 10 bases from J; bases unmatched to any gene: 11. Germline CDR1 SGHDT, CDR2 YYEEEE. CDR3 coding DNA: TGTGCCAGCACCCTCACAGGGGGGGGGATCTACACCTTC. Translation gives CASTLTGGGIYTF.

The chain is built from TRBV19 and TRBJ1-1; 10 nucleotides align to TRBD1. V lost 6 bases and J lost 2; bases outside the gene matches: 12. Germline V lookup: CDR1 LNHDA, CDR2 SQIVND (reference sequence). The CDR3 length is 17 residues. The CDR3 reads CASSKREDRGLNTEAFF. The CDR3 coding sequence is TGTGCCAGTAGCAAGCGCGAAGACAGGGGGCTTAACACTGAAGCTTTCTTT.

The J gene is TRBJ2-1, the V gene TRBV6-6; tentatively, D is TRBD1 (5 bases). The CDR3 sequence is 14 residues long. Trimming pared 6 bases from V and 6 bases from J, leaving 15 bases between. Germline V gene lookup returns CDR1 MNHNY and CDR2 SVGAGI (reference sequence). The CDR3, as DNA: TGTGCCAGCAGCCCTCAGGGATATATCAATGAGCAGTTCTTC. It codes for CASSPQGYINEQFF.

This clone showed up just a few times. This rearrangement joins TRBV29-1 to TRBJ2-6, with 9 bases identical to TRBD1. The CDR3 covers 14 residues. V lost 6 bases, J lost 2 bases, and 2 bases stayed unmatched. Germline-derived CDR1 and CDR2 are SQVTM and ANQGSEA. As DNA, the CDR3 is TGCAGCGTGAGACAGGGGGCTGGGGCCAACGTCCTGACTTTC. Encoded protein: CSVRQGAGANVLTF.

This chain uses TRBV15 with TRBJ2-1; the match to TRBD2 covers 9 bases. CDR1 is LNHNV, CDR2 YYDKDF, per germline (reference sequence). The J segment lost 8 bases and the V segment lost 4 bases, leaving 6 bases of the junction unmatched. The CDR3 is 14 amino acids. The CDR3 protein is CATSTRTSEDEQFF. DNA of the CDR3: TGTGCCACCAGCACCCGGACTAGCGAGGATGAGCAGTTCTTC.

The V call is TRBV27, the J call TRBJ2-1; 10 bases agree with TRBD2. Germline V gene data show CDR1 as MNHEY and CDR2 as SMNVEV (reference sequence). With V trimmed by 5 bases and J by 5 bases, 6 bases remained unmatched. This CDR3 comprises 15 residues. The CDR3 reads CASSVLAGAHNEQFF. The CDR3 coding sequence is TGTGCCAGCAGTGTGCTAGCGGGAGCCCACAATGAGCAGTTCTTC.

The chain recombines TRBV5-5 with TRBJ2-5; weak D call: TRBD1 (5 bases). The V and J ends lost 0 bases and 1 base respectively, with 13 bases between them. CDR1 and CDR2 (germline): SGHKS, YYEKEE (reference sequence). This CDR3 comprises 16 residues. The CDR3: CASSLEKGALQETQYF. CDR3 nucleotide sequence: TGTGCCAGCAGCTTGGAGAAAGGGGCCCTCCAAGAGACCCAGTACTTC.

The CDR3 DNA is TGTGCCAGCAGTTTGAACAGTAACTATGGCTACACCTTC. It translates to CASSLNSNYGYTF. J is TRBJ1-2 and V is TRBV28; D is unresolved. Germline V lookup: CDR1 MDHEN, CDR2 SYDVKM. Trimming took 3 bases from V and 1 from J, leaving 6 bases between them. This CDR3 has 13 residues.

The rearrangement uses TRBV28 and TRBJ1-6, with D maybe TRBD1 (5 bases). The V and J ends lost 2 bases and 10 bases respectively, with 18 bases between them. The germline CDR1 and CDR2 sequences are MDHEN and SYDVKM. The CDR3 runs to 16 residues. CDR3 region: CASSLGGRAGGSPLHF. The CDR3 DNA follows: TGTGCCAGCAGTTTAGGGGGTCGGGCCGGAGGGTCACCCCTCCACTTT.

The chain joins TRBV3-1 (or the pseudogene TRBV3-2) to TRBJ2-1; 7 bases fit TRBD2. V dropped 4 bases and J dropped 0; count of bases not matched to a gene: 6. The CDR3 is made up of 16 amino acids. The V gene's germline CDR1 is LGHDT and CDR2 YNNKEL (reference sequence). CDR3: CASSRRSGVSYNEQFF. For the CDR3, the DNA is TGTGCCAGCAGCCGAAGAAGCGGGGTCTCCTACAATGAGCAGTTCTTC.

This chain's CDR3 is CASSERGALNSPLHF. DNA of the CDR3: TGTGCCAGCAGTGAACGGGGGGCCCTTAATTCACCCCTCCACTTT. The chain is built from TRBV2 and TRBJ1-6; D possibly corresponds to TRBD1 (6 bases). The V end was cut by 2 bases, the J end by 6 bases, with 11 bases between. The germline CDR1 and CDR2 sequences are SNHLY and FYNNEI. This CDR3 contains 15 residues.

The table lists this clone with a few counts. V is TRBV5-1 and J is TRBJ2-7; D call uncertain. V lost 3 bases to trimming and J lost 7 bases, with 17 bases between them. The CDR3 runs 14 residues. Per germline, CDR1 SGHRS and CDR2 YFSETQ. This chain's CDR3 is CASSSVNPSREQYF. As DNA, the CDR3 is TGCGCCAGCAGCTCCGTTAATCCCTCTAGGGAGCAGTACTTC. Looking up the rest from reference TRBV5-1 and TRBJ2-7 gives the full variable domain: KAGVTQTPRYLIKTRGQQVTLSCSPISGHRSVSWYQQTPGQGLQFLFEYFSETQRNKGNFPGRFSGRQFSNSRSEMNVSTLELGDSALYLCASSSVNPSREQYFGPGTRLTVT.

This sequence joins TRBV6-5 and TRBJ1-4; a weak D match, TRBD1 (6 bases). CDR3 length equals 13 residues. CDR1 and CDR2 (germline): MNHEY, SVGAGI. V was cut by 2 bases and J by 10 bases, with 11 bases left in between. The CDR3 loop reads CASSYQGRGKLFF. In DNA, the CDR3 is TGTGCCAGCAGTTACCAGGGGAGGGGAAAACTGTTTTTT.

The rearrangement uses TRBV11-2 and TRBJ2-1, with a tentative D call TRBD1 (6 bases). The germline CDR1 and CDR2 sequences are SGHAT and FQNNGV. Trimming cost V 1 base and J 3 bases, with 22 bases left between them. There are 19 residues in the CDR3. CDR3 sequence: CASSLAAPRTGTLYNEQFF. In nucleotides, the CDR3 is TGTGCCAGCAGCTTAGCCGCTCCCCGTACAGGGACCCTCTACAATGAGCAGTTCTTC.

This clone showed up just a few times. The chain links TRBV30 to TRBJ1-5; unclear D gene. CDR1 is GTSNPN, CDR2 SVGIG, per germline (reference sequence). The CDR3 loop spans 15 amino acids. V was clipped by 2 bases and J by 1 base, with 12 bases between them. The CDR3 sequence: CAWSPSGGSNQPQHF. CDR3 nucleotides: TGTGCCTGGAGTCCTTCAGGTGGGAGCAATCAGCCCCAGCATTTT.

V usage is TRBV18 and J usage is TRBJ1-1; 10 nucleotides agree with TRBD1. V lost 2 bases and J lost 1; bases outside the gene matches: 4. This CDR3 has 16 residues. CDR1 and CDR2 from the germline V gene are KGHSH and LQKENI. This CDR3 reads CASSPRQGASNTEAFF. Written as DNA, the CDR3 is TGTGCCAGCTCACCAAGACAGGGGGCTTCGAACACTGAAGCTTTCTTT.

This clone was seen a single time. The chain couples TRBV7-2 to TRBJ1-2; TRBD1 aligns across 8 bases. The CDR3 spans 14 residues. V lost 5 bases, J lost 5 bases, and 7 bases stayed unmatched. Germline CDR1 and CDR2: SGHTA and FQGNSA. The CDR3 region is CASSAGGQWYGYTF. CDR3 nucleotides: TGTGCCAGCAGCGCAGGGGGCCAATGGTATGGCTACACCTTC.

The V gene is TRBV18, the J gene TRBJ1-6, with 8 nucleotides matching TRBD1. The V gene's germline CDR1 is KGHSH and CDR2 LQKENI. This CDR3 is built from 18 residues. Germline trimming cut 5 bases from V and 4 bases from J; bases unmatched to any gene: 13. For the CDR3, the DNA is TGTGCCAGCTCATCAACTTTACAGGGGGTCCCGTATAATTCACCCCTCCACTTT. This sequence encodes CASSSTLQGVPYNSPLHF.

The J gene is TRBJ2-6, the V gene TRBV6-6, with D possibly being TRBD2 (5 bases). V was shortened by 5 bases and J by 1 base, with 15 bases between the two germline ends. The CDR3 sequence is 17 residues long. Germline CDR1 MNHNY, CDR2 SVGAGI (reference sequence). CDR3 DNA sequence: TGTGCCAGCAGTCCCAGGACGGGAAATTCTGGGGCCAACGTCCTGACTTTC. This gives the protein CASSPRTGNSGANVLTF.

V usage is TRBV15 and J usage is TRBJ2-2, with D perhaps TRBD1 (5 bases). CDR1 is LNHNV and CDR2 is YYDKDF in the germline V gene (reference sequence). The CDR3 is 17 amino acids. Trimming stripped 0 bases from V and 4 bases from J, with 15 bases between. CDR3 DNA sequence: TGTGCCACCAGCAGAGATGGTATTAGGGGCGGCACCGGGGAGCTGTTTTTT. This sequence encodes CATSRDGIRGGTGELFF.

V gene TRBV3-1 (or the pseudogene TRBV3-2) combines with J gene TRBJ2-4; D call uncertain. Trimming took 2 bases from V and 6 from J, leaving 11 bases between them. Looked up from germline, CDR1 is LGHDT and CDR2 is YNNKEL (reference sequence). The length of the CDR3 is 14 residues. The CDR3 DNA sequence: TGTGCCAGCAGCCAACAGGCCTTGGGAAACATTCAGTACTTC. Its translation: CASSQQALGNIQYF.

DNA for the CDR3: TGTGCCGCAAGTAGCGGCCGTGATACGCAGTATTTT. Residues: CAASSGRDTQYF. The rearrangement joins TRBV6-5 to TRBJ2-3, with a possible D match to TRBD2 (6 bases). Germline CDR1 and CDR2: MNHEY and SVGAGI. V lost 11 bases and J lost 6, with 15 bases in between. This CDR3 contains 12 residues.

In DNA form, the CDR3 reads TGTGCCAGTAGTCTGGGGGACAGGGGAATAAATTCACCCCTCCACTTT. Its protein is CASSLGDRGINSPLHF. The chain employs TRBV19 and TRBJ1-6; TRBD1 matches 10 bases. Germline V gene lookup returns CDR1 LNHDA and CDR2 SQIVND (reference sequence). The CDR3 has 16 residues. The J segment lost 7 bases and the V segment lost 5 bases, leaving 8 bases of the junction unmatched.

This CDR3 is CASHYSRGEGNYGYTF. The CDR3 DNA reads TGTGCAAGTCACTATAGCCGGGGGGAGGGTAACTATGGCTACACCTTC. This chain links TRBV12-2 with TRBJ1-2. TRBV12-2 is a listed pseudogene. This CDR3 comprises 16 residues.

This clone was observed a single time. The rearrangement joins TRBV5-1 to TRBJ2-3; 7 bases are shared with TRBD2. Germline V CDR1 and CDR2: SGHRS, YFSETQ. Germline trimming cut 4 bases from V and 4 bases from J; bases unmatched to any gene: 6. CDR3 size: 14 residues. CDR3 sequence (DNA): TGCGCCAGCAGCACACGGGGGGTCTCAGATACGCAGTATTTT. The encoded protein is CASSTRGVSDTQYF.

Note on this clone: The sample holds other DNA sequences that translate to the same CDR3. The CDR3 DNA is TGTGCCATCACCCCGCGGGGGCAGACCGAAGCTTTCTTT. Amino acids: CAITPRGQTEAFF. This chain connects TRBV10-3 to TRBJ1-1; D is perhaps TRBD1 (6 bases). CDR1 and CDR2 from the germline V gene are ENHRY and SYGVKD. The CDR3 contains 13 residues. The V end lost 7 bases, the J end lost 8 bases, and 17 bases lay between the germline ends.